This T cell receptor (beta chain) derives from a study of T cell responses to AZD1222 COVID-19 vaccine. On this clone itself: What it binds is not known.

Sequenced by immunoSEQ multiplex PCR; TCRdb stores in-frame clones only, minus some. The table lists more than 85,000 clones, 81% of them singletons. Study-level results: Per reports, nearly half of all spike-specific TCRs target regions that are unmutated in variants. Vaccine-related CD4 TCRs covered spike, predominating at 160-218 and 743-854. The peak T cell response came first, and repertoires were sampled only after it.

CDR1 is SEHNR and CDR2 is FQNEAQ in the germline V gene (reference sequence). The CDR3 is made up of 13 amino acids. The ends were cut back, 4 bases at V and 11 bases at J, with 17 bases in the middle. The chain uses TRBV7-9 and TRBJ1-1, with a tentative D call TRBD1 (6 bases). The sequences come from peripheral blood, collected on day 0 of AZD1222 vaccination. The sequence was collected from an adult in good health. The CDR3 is CASSSSQGLGAFF. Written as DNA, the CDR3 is TGTGCCAGCAGCTCTTCACAGGGACTGGGTGCTTTCTTT.